This T cell receptor (beta chain) came from a study of long-term antiretroviral therapy in people with HIV. Study observations and caveats: ART adherence, viral resistance and therapy changes were not recorded. Every time point showed a repertoire led by clones expanded before ART. Following ART, diversity rose but still fell short of transplant donor controls.

Researchers report immunoSEQ v3.0 was run at survey level. The table came from immunoSEQ multiplex PCR; TCRdb's copy has only in-frame clones and leaves some out. Seen here are approximately 23,000 clones, around 82% observed once, and the top ten hold 7.2%. To note about this clone: Its target is unknown.

One or more pre-ART and two or more post-ART PBMC samples were available from each donor. The TCR sequence derives from a man aged 25-45 years with HIV. Sequenced here: unsorted PBMCs, sampled 1.5 years after starting antiretroviral therapy.

CDR3 protein: CAIRAGTGEQNEQFF. The CDR3, as DNA: TGTGCCATCAGGGCCGGGACAGGGGAACAGAATGAGCAGTTCTTC. J is TRBJ2-1 and V is TRBV10-3; 10 bases align to TRBD1. The junction had 9 bases not matched to a gene; V was cut back by 6 bases and J by 7 bases. The CDR3 is made up of 15 amino acids. CDR1 is ENHRY and CDR2 is SYGVKD in the germline V gene.